This entry describes one T cell receptor beta chain. The antigen is not known. The entry originates in a study of shared clonotypes between healthy human individuals. The CDR3 is made up of 14 amino acids. Germline CDR1 is KGHSH and CDR2 is LQKENI. V lost 0 bases, J lost 9 bases, and 12 bases lay in between. Study-level points and caveats: The generation probabilities recorded for non-shared clonotypes fell below those of clonotypes shared by all four donors.

Profiling relied on immunoSEQ multiplex PCR, and the TCRdb table lists in-frame clones only, not all of them. The sample records some 2,400,000 clones, nearly 97% being singletons. The sample consisted of naive CD4+ T cells sorted from blood. Sample subset: CD45RA+ positively selected. This TCR was sampled from a man aged 18 to 29 in good health. The genes are TRBV18 and TRBJ1-5; D not certain. The CDR3 loop is CASSPPGIGSPQHF. The CDR3 coding sequence is TGTGCCAGCTCACCACCGGGGATAGGATCGCCCCAGCATTTT. Complete variable domain (other parts from reference TRBV18 and TRBJ1-5): NAGVMQNPRHLVRRRGQEARLRCSPMKGHSHVYWYRQLPEEGLKFMVYLQKENIIDESGMPKERFSAEFPKEGPSILRIQQVVRGDSAAYFCASSPPGIGSPQHFGDGTRLSIL.